This T cell receptor (beta chain) originates from a study of OX40 agonist ivuxolimab in advanced cancers. About the research overall: The patients received ivuxolimab by intravenous route every 2 weeks at 0.01 to 10 mg/kg. Partial responses were recorded for three patients, including one with hepatocellular carcinoma and two with cutaneous melanoma. Treatment received earlier with anti-PD-1, anti-PD-L1 or anti-CTLA-4 agents was allowed, and less than 45% had some.

Germline V gene sequence: CDR1 MNHNY, CDR2 SVGAGI (reference sequence). The V and J ends lost 2 bases and 6 bases respectively, with 7 bases between them. The CDR3 loop spans 12 amino acids. Baseline was the first blood sampling point, followed by cycle 4 day 1 and cycle 7 day 1. Repertoires were generated with immunoSEQ multiplex PCR, while TCRdb's copy carries only in-frame clones and drops some. The sample consists of about 73,000 clones, about 86% of them appearing once. This TCR was sampled from an adult with an advanced solid tumor such as melanoma, head and neck, liver or kidney cancer. V and J are TRBV6-6 and TRBJ1-1; unclear D gene. The sequences come from CD4+ or CD8+ T cells sorted from blood, collected in a trial of the OX40 agonist ivuxolimab. CDR3 residues: CASSYRTPEAFF. The DNA of the CDR3 is TGTGCCAGCAGTTACCGAACCCCTGAAGCTTTCTTT.